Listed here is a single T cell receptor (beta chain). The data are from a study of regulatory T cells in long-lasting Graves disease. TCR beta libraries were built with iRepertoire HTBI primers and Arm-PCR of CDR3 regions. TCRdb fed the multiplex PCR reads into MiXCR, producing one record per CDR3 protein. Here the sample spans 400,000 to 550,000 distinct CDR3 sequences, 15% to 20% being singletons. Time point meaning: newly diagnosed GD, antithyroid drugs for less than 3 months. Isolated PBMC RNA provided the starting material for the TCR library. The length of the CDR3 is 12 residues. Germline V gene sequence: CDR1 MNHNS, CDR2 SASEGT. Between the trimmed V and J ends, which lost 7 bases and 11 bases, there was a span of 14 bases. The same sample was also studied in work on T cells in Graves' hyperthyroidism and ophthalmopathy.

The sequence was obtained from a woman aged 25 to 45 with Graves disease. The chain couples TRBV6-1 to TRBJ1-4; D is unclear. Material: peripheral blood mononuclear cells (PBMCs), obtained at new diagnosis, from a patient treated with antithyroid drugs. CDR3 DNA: TGTGCCAGCACCCAACTTGGGTATAAACTGTTTTTT. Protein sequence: CASTQLGYKLFF.